The clone carrying this T cell receptor (beta chain) is a singleton in its sample. Its target is unknown. The protocol was immunoSEQ multiplex PCR, while the TCRdb copy is restricted to in-frame clones and leaves out a portion. In the table there are 80,000 to 100,000 clones, around 88% of which are singletons. The CDR3 loop spans 14 amino acids. Trimming stripped 2 bases from V and 2 bases from J, with 9 bases between. Germline loops: CDR1 MNHEY, CDR2 SVGAGI. The source of the sample is a study of OX40 agonist ivuxolimab in advanced cancers. Study information: Previous treatment with anti-PD-1, anti-PD-L1 or anti-CTLA-4 therapy was allowed; 40% had received some. Study results and limitations: CD4+ and CD8+ T cells in blood underwent clonal expansion by week 6 at 0.1 to 3.0 mg/kg.

This material consisted of CD4+ or CD8+ T cells sorted from blood, taken in a trial of the OX40 agonist ivuxolimab. The TCR was taken from an adult with an advanced solid tumor such as melanoma, head and neck, liver or kidney cancer. The chain carries TRBV6-5 and TRBJ2-5; TRBD1 is a possible D gene (6 bases). DNA of the CDR3: TGTGCCAGCAGTTACCGTACAGGGCAAGAGACCCAGTACTTC. Its translation: CASSYRTGQETQYF.